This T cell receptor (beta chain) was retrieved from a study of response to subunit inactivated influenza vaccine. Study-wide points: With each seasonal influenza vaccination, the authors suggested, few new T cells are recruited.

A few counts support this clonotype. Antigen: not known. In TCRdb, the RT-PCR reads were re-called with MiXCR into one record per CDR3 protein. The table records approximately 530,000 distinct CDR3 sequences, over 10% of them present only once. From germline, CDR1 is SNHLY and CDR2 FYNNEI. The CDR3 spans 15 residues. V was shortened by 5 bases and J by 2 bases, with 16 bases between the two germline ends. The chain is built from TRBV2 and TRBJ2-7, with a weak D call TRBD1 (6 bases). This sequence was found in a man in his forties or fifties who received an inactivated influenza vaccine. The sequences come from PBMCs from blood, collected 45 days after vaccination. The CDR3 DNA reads TGTGCCAGCAGTCCTTGGGGGTCAGGGGCCTACGAGCAGTACTTC. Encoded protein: CASSPWGSGAYEQYF.